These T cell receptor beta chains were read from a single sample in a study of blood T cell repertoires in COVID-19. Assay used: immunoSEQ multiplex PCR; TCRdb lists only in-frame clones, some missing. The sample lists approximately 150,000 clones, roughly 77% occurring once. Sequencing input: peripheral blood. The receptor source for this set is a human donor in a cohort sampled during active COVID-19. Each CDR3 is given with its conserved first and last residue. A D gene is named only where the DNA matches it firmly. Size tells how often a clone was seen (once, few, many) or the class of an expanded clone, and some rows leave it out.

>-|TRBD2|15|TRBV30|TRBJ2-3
TGTGCCTGGAGTAAACGGGGGGGCCGCTTGGATACGCAGTATTTT
CAWSKRGGRLDTQYF
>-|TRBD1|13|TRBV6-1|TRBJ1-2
TGTGCCAGCAGTGAGACAGGGCAGAATGGCTACACCTTC
CASSETGQNGYTF
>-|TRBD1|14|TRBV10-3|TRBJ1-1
TGTGCCATCAGAGCGACAGGGATGAACACTGAAGCTTTCTTT
CAIRATGMNTEAFF
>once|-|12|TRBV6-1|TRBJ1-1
TGTGCCAGCAGTGAACGAGGAACTGAAGCTTTCTTT
CASSERGTEAFF
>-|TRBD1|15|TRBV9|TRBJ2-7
TGTGCCAGCAGCTCCAGACAGGGCCGCTCCTACGAGCAGTACTTC
CASSSRQGRSYEQYF
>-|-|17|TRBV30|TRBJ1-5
TGTGCCTGGAGTGTTCGGCGGGGGGGGACGAACAATCAGCCCCAGCATTTT
CAWSVRRGGTNNQPQHF
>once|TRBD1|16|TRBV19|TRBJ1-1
TGTGCCAGTAGTATAGTTTGGGGCAGGGGGAAAACTGAAGCTTTCTTT
CASSIVWGRGKTEAFF
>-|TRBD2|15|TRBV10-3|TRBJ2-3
TGTGCCATTCCATGCGACGGGAGGCTGACAGATACGCAGTATTTT
CAIPCDGRLTDTQYF
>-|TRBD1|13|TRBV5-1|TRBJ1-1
TGCGCCAGCAGCTGGGGACAGTACACTGAAGCTTTCTTT
CASSWGQYTEAFF
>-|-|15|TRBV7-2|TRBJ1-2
TGTGCCAGCAGCTTAGGGAGACAGACAGTTGGTGGCTACACCTTC
CASSLGRQTVGGYTF
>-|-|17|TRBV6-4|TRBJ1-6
TGTGCCAGCCCCTGGCTCCCCGGTGGACAGAATAATTCACCCCTCCACTTT
CASPWLPGGQNNSPLHF
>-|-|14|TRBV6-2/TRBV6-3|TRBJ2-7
TGTGCCAGCAGCTTTCCGGGTCGGGGCTACGAGCAGTACTTC
CASSFPGRGYEQYF
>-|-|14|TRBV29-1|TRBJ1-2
TGCAGCGTTGGGTCCCGACCAGGGCCCTATGGCTACACCTTC
CSVGSRPGPYGYTF
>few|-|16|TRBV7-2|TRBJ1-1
TGTGCCAGCAGCTCCCGGGCAGGGGCCATAAACACTGAAGCTTTCTTT
CASSSRAGAINTEAFF
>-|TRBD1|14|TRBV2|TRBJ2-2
TGTGCCAGCTACCGACAGGGGGTGGGCGGGGAGCTGTTTTTT
CASYRQGVGGELFF
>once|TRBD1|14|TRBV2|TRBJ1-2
TGTGCCAGCAGAGACTCCGGGACAGGTGGCGGCTACACCTTC
CASRDSGTGGGYTF
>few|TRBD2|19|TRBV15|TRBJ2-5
TGTGCCACCAGCAGAGATCGGCTAGCGGGAGCGGGTATCCAAGAGACCCAGTACTTC
CATSRDRLAGAGIQETQYF
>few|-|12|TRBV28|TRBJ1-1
TGTGCCAGTCGGACTCAGCCCGGTGGAGCTTTCTTT
CASRTQPGGAFF
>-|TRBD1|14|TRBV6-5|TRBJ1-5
TGTGCCAGCAGTCTTAGACAGGGGAATCAGCCCCAGCATTTT
CASSLRQGNQPQHF
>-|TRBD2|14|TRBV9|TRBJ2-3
TGTGCCAGCAGCGCGCGGACTAGCCTAGATACGCAGTATTTT
CASSARTSLDTQYF
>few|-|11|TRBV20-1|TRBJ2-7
TGCAGTGCTAGCCGAGCGGAGGGGCAGTACTTC
CSASRAEGQYF
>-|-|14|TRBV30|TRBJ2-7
TGTGCCTGGAGTGAGCGGGTTAGAAGGTACGAGCAGTACTTC
CAWSERVRRYEQYF
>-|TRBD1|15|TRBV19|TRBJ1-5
TGTGCCAGTAGTAGCGGACAGGGGGCGTCTCAGCCCCAGCATTTT
CASSSGQGASQPQHF
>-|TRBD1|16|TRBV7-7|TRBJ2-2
TGTGCCAGCAGCCCGGGGGGACAGGGGGTCACCGGGGAGCTGTTTTTT
CASSPGGQGVTGELFF
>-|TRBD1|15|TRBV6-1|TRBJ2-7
TGTGCCAGCAGCGAAGGGGACAGGGAGTTTCGAGAGCAGTACTTC
CASSEGDREFREQYF
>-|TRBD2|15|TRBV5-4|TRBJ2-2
TGTGCCAGCCACACCCCGGGACTAGGCACCGGGGAGCTGTTTTTT
CASHTPGLGTGELFF
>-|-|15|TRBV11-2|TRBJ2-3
TGTGCCAGCAGCTTAGATAGCCGCCCCACAGATACGCAGTATTTT
CASSLDSRPTDTQYF
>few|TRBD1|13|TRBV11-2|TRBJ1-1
TGTGCCGCTAGGGGACAGGGATTGGGTGAAGCTTTCTTT
CAARGQGLGEAFF
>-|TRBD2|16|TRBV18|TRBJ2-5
TGTGCCAGCTCACCACGAGTAGCGGGAGATAGGGAGACCCAGTACTTC
CASSPRVAGDRETQYF
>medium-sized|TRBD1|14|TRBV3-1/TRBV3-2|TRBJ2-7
TGTGCCAGCAGCCAGGACAGGGTATCCTACGAGCAGTACTTC
CASSQDRVSYEQYF
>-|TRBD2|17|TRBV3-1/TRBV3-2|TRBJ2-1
TGTGCCAGCAGCCAAGACGTACTAGCGGGCTCCTACAATGAGCAGTTCTTC
CASSQDVLAGSYNEQFF
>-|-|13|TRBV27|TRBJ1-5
TGTGCCAGCAGTTGGCTCTCAAATCAGCCCCAGCATTTT
CASSWLSNQPQHF
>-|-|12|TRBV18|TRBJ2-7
TGTGCCAGCTCACCAGGGGCCCTCGAGCAGTACTTC
CASSPGALEQYF
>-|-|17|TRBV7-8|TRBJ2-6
TGTGCCAGCAGCCCTTATGAAACGGTCACTGGGGCCAACGTCCTGACTTTC
CASSPYETVTGANVLTF
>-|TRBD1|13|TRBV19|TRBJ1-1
TGTGCCAGCGCCGGGACAGGGAAAACTGAAGCTTTCTTT
CASAGTGKTEAFF
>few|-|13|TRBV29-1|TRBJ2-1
TGCAGCGTTGACGTCCCAGGGTACGGTGAGCAGTTCTTC
CSVDVPGYGEQFF
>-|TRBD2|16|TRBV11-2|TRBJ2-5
TGTGCCAGCAGCAACTCCGGGACTAGCGGGAGTGCGACCCAGTACTTC
CASSNSGTSGSATQYF
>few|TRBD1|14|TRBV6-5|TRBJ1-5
TGTGCCAGCAGTTCTACAGGGGACAATCAGCCCCAGCATTTT
CASSSTGDNQPQHF
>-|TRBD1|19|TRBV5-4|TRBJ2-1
TGTGCCAGCAGCCCAGGGACAGGGGGAAGGTCAAGGCTCTACAATGAGCAGTTCTTC
CASSPGTGGRSRLYNEQFF
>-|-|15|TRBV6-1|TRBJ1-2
TGTGCCAGCAGTGAAGTGGGATTCGACAGACTTGGCTACACCTTC
CASSEVGFDRLGYTF
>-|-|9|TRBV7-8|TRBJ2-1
TGTGCCGGAGGGACAGCTCAGTTCTTC
CAGGTAQFF
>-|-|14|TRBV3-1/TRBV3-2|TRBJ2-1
TGTGCCAGCAAGAAGTCAGGGCAATACAATGAGCAGTTCTTC
CASKKSGQYNEQFF
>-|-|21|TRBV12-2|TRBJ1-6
TGTGCAAGTCGCTTAGACCGGTCGAGGGTTACCCTGAGTGGGTGTAATTCACCCCTCCACTTT
CASRLDRSRVTLSGCNSPLHF
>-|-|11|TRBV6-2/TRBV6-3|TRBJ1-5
TGTGCCAGCAGTTCCGAGAGTCCCCAGCATTTT
CASSSESPQHF
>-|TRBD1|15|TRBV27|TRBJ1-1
TGTGCCAGCAAACCCGGGACAGGGGATCGAGTAGAAGCTTTCTTT
CASKPGTGDRVEAFF
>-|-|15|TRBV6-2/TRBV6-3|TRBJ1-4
TGTGCCAGCAGTTACACCCCGGACTCCAATGAAAAACTGTTTTTT
CASSYTPDSNEKLFF
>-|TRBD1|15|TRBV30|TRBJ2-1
TGTGCCGCCATGTGGGCGGGACAGGGGTTCGATGAGCAGTTCTTC
CAAMWAGQGFDEQFF